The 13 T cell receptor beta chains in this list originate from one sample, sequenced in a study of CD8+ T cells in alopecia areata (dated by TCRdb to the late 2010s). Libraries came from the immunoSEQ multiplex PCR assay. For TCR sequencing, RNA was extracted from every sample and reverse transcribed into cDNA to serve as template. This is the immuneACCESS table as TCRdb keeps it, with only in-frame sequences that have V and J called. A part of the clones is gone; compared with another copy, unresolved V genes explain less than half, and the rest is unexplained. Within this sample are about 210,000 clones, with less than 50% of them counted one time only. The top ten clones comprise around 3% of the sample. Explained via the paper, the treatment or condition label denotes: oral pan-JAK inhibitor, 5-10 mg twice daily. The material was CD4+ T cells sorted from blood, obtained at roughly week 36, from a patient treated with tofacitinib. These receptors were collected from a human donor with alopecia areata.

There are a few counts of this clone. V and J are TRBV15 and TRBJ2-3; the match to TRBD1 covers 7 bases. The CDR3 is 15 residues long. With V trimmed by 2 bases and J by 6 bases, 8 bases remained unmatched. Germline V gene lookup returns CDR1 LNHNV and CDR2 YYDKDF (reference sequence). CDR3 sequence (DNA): TGTGCCACCAGCAGATCTCCGACAGGGATCGATACGCAGTATTTT. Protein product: CATSRSPTGIDTQYF.

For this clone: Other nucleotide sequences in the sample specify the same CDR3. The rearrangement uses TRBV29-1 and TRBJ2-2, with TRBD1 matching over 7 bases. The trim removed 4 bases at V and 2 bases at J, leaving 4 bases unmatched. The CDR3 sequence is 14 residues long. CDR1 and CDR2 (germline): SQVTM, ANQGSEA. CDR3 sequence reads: CSVGTGVNTGELFF. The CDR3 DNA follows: TGCAGCGTTGGAACAGGGGTAAACACCGGGGAGCTGTTTTTT.

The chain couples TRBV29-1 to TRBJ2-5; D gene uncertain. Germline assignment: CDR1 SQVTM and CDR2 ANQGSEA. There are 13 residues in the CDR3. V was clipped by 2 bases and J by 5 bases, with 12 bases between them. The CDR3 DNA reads TGCAGCGTTGAACTCCATCGGAGCGAGACCCAGTACTTC. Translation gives CSVELHRSETQYF.

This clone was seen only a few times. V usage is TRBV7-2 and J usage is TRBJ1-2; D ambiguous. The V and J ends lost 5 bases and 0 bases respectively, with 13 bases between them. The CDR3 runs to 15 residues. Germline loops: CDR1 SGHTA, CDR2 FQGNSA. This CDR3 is CASSPRALSNYGYTF. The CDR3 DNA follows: TGTGCCAGCAGCCCCCGGGCGCTCTCTAACTATGGCTACACCTTC.

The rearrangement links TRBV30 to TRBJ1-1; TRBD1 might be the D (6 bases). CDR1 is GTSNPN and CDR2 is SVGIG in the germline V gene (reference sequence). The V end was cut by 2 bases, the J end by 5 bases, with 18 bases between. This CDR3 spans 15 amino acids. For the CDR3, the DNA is TGTGCCTGGAGTCCACTACAGGGTCCCGGGACTGAAGCTTTCTTT. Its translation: CAWSPLQGPGTEAFF.

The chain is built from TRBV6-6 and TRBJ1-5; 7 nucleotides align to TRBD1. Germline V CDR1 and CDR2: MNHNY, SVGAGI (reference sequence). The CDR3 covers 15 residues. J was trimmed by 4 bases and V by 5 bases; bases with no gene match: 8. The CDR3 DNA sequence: TGTGCCAGCAGTCCCGCCGGGACAGTTAATCAGCCCCAGCATTTT. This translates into CASSPAGTVNQPQHF.

This CDR3 reads CASSTELGVDTQYF. The CDR3 region has the DNA TGCGCCAGCAGCACGGAGTTAGGGGTAGATACGCAGTATTTT. V usage is TRBV5-1 and J usage is TRBJ2-3; tentatively, D is TRBD1 (5 bases). The ends were cut back, 4 bases at V and 5 bases at J, with 14 bases in the middle. CDR1 SGHRS and CDR2 YFSETQ come from the germline V gene. The CDR3 covers 14 residues.

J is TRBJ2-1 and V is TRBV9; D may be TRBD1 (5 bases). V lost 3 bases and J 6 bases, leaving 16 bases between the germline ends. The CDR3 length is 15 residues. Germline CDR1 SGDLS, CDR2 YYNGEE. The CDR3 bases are TGTGCCAGCAGCGGACCACAGGAACCGTTCAATGAGCAGTTCTTC. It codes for CASSGPQEPFNEQFF.

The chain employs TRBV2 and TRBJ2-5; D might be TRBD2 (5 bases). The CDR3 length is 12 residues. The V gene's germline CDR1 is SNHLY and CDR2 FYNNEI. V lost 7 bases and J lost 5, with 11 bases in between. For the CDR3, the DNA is TGTGCCAGCACCTCCCGCGGGGAGACCCAGTACTTC. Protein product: CASTSRGETQYF.

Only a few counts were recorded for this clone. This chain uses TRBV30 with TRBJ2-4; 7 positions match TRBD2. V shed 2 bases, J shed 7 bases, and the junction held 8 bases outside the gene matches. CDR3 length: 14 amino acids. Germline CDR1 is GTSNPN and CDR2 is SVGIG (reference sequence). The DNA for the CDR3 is TGTGCCTGGAGTATAGCTGCGGGAGCGAACATTCAGTACTTC. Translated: CAWSIAAGANIQYF.

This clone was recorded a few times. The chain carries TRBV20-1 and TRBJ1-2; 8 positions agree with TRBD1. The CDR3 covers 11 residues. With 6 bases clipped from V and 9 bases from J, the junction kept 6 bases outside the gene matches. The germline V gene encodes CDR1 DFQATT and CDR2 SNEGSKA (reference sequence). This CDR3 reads CSAAGQASYTF. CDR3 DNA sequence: TGCAGTGCCGCGGGACAGGCAAGCTACACCTTC.

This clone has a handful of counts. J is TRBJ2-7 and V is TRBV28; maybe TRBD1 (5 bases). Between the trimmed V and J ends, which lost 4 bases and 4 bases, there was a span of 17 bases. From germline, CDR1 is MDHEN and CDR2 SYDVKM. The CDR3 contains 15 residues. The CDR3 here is CASSSSDSRFYEQYF. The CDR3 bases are TGTGCCAGCAGTTCCTCCGACAGCCGATTTTACGAGCAGTACTTC.

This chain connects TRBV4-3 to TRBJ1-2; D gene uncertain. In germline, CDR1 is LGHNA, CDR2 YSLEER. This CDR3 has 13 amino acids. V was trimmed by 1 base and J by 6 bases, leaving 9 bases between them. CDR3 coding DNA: TGCGCCAGCAGCCAAGGTCCAGCCAATGGCTACACCTTC. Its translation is CASSQGPANGYTF.